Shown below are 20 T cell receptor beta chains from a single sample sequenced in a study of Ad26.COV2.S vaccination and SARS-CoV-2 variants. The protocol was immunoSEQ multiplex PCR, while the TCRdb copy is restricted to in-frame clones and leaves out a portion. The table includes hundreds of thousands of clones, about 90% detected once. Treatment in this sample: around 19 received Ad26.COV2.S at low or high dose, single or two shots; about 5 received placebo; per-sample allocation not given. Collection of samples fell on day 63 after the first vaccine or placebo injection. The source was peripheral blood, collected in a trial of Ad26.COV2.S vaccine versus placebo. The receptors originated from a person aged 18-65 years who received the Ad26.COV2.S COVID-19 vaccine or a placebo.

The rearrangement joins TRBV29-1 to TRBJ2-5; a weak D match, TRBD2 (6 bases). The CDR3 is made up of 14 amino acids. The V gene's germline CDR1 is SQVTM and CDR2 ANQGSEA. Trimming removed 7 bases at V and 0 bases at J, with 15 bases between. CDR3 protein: CSGSGRTDQETQYF. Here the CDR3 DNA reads TGCAGCGGTTCGGGGAGGACTGACCAAGAGACCCAGTACTTC.

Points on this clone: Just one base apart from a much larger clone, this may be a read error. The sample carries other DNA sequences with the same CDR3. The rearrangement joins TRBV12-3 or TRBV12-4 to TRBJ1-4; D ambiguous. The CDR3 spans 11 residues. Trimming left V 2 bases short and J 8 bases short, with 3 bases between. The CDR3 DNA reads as TGTGCCAGCAGTTTAAAGGAAAAACTGTTTTTT. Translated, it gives CASSLKEKLFF.

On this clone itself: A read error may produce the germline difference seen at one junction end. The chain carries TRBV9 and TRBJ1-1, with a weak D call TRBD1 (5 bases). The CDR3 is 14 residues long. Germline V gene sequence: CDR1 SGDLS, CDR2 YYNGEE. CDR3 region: CASSVDGGGTGAFF. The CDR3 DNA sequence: TGTGCCAGCAGCGTAGATGGGGGAGGCACTGGAGCTTTCTTT.

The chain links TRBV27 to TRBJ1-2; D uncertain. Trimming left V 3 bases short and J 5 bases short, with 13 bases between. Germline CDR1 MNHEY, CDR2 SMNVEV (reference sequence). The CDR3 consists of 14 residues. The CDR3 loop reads CASSFASQFYGYTF. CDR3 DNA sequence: TGTGCCAGCAGTTTCGCCTCTCAATTTTATGGCTACACCTTC.

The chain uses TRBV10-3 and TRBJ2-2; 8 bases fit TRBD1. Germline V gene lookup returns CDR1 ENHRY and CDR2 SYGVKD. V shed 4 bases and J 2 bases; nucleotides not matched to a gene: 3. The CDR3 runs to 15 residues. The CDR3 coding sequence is TGTGCCATCAGTGTTCAGGGGGCTAACACCGGGGAGCTGTTTTTT. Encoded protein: CAISVQGANTGELFF.

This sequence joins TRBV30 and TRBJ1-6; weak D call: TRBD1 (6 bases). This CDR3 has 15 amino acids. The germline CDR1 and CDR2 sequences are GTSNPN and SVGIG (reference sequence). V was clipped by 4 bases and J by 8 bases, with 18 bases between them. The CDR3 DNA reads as TGTGCCTGGACTTCCGGACAGACCTTTTATTCACCCCTCCACTTT. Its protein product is CAWTSGQTFYSPLHF.

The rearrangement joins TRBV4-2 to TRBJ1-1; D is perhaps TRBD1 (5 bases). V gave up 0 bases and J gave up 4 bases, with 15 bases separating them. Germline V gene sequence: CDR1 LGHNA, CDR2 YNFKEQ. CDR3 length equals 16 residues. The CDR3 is CASSQEGAGSATEAFF. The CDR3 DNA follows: TGTGCCAGCAGCCAAGAAGGAGCAGGGTCGGCCACTGAAGCTTTCTTT.

CDR3 amino acids: CASSAGGTGGLNQPQHF. The DNA for the CDR3 is TGTGCCAGCAGCGCAGGTGGGACAGGGGGACTCAATCAGCCCCAGCATTTT. The V and J genes are TRBV5-5 and TRBJ1-5; 11 bases fit TRBD1. With 4 bases clipped from V and 3 bases from J, the junction kept 9 bases outside the gene matches. Germline loops: CDR1 SGHKS, CDR2 YYEKEE (reference sequence). The length of the CDR3 is 17 residues. Together with reference TRBV5-5 and TRBJ1-5, the CDR3 gives the full variable domain: DAGVTQSPTHLIKTRGQQVTLRCSPISGHKSVSWYQQVLGQGPQFIFQYYEKEERGRGNFPDRFSARQFPNYSSELNVNALLLGDSALYLCASSAGGTGGLNQPQHFGDGTRLSIL.

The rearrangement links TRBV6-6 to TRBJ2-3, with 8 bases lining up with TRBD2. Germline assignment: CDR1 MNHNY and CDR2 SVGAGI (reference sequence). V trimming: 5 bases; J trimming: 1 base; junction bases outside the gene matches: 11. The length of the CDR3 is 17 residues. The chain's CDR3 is CASSPRRGRGGTDTQYF. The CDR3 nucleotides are TGTGCCAGCAGTCCAAGGCGTGGGCGGGGGGGCACAGATACGCAGTATTTT.

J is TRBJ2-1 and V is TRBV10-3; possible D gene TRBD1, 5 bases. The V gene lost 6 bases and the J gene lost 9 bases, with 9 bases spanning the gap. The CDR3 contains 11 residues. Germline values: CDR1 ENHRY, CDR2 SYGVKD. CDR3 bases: TGTGCCATCAGCAGACAGACTGAGCAGTTCTTC. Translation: CAISRQTEQFF.

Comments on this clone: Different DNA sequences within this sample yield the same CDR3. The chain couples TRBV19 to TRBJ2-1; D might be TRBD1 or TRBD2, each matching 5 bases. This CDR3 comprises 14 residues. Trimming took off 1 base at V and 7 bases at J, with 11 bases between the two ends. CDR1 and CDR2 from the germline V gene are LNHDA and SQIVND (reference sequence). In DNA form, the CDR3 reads TGTGCCAGTAGTATAGGGGGGACCCTGAATGAGCAGTTCTTC. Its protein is CASSIGGTLNEQFF.

DNA of the CDR3: TGTGCCAGCAGCTTAGGGGACAGGGGGATTGGGGACGGCTACACCTTC. Encoded protein: CASSLGDRGIGDGYTF. The gene calls are TRBV7-2 and TRBJ1-2; 11 bases align to TRBD1. Germline lookup yields CDR1 SGHTA and CDR2 FQGNSA. This CDR3 is 16 amino acids long. V shed 1 base and J 8 bases; nucleotides not matched to a gene: 9.

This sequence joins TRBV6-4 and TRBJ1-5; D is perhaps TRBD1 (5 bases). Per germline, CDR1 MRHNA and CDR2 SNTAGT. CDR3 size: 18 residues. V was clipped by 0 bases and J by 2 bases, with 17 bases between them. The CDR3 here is CASSDSMGGYEGNQPQHF. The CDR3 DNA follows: TGTGCCAGCAGTGACTCGATGGGGGGTTACGAGGGCAATCAGCCCCAGCATTTT.

Here the CDR3 DNA reads TGTGCCAGCAGCTCCGGGACAGGGGGTGGGAACATTCAGTACTTC. Translation: CASSSGTGGGNIQYF. V usage is TRBV7-2 and J usage is TRBJ2-4, with TRBD1 identical over 11 bases. The CDR3 is made up of 15 amino acids. J gave up 7 bases and V 4 bases, and 6 bases lay outside the gene matches. The germline CDR1 and CDR2 sequences are SGHTA and FQGNSA.

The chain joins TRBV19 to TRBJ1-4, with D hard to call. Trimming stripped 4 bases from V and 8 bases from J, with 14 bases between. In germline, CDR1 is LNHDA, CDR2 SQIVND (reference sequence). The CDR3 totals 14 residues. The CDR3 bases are TGTGCCAGTAGTAGGACTCCCCTGAGGGAAAAACTGTTTTTT. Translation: CASSRTPLREKLFF.

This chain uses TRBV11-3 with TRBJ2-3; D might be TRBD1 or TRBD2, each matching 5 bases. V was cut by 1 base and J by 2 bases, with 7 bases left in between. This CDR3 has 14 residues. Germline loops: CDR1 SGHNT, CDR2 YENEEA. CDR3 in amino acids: CASSLGGTTDTQYF. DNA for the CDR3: TGTGCCAGCAGCTTAGGGGGGACCACAGATACGCAGTATTTT.

As DNA, the CDR3 is TGTGCCAGCAGTTTAAAGCTAGCCCCAACAGGGGATACGCAGTATTTT. It yields the protein CASSLKLAPTGDTQYF. The rearrangement links TRBV7-2 to TRBJ2-3; the D gene is possibly TRBD1 (6 bases). V gave up 6 bases and J gave up 6 bases, with 22 bases separating them. Germline-derived CDR1 and CDR2 are SGHTA and FQGNSA. The CDR3 sequence is 16 residues long.

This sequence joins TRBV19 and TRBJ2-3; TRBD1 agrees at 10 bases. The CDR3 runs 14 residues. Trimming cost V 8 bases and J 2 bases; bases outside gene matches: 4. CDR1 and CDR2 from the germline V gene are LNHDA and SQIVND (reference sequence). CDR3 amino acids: CASWDRGYTDTQYF. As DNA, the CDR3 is TGTGCCAGTTGGGACAGGGGATACACAGATACGCAGTATTTT.

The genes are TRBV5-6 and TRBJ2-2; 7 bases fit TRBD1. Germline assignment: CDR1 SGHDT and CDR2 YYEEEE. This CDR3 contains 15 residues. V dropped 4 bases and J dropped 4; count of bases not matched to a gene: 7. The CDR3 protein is CASSPRTGATGELFF. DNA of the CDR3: TGTGCCAGCAGCCCGCGAACAGGGGCCACCGGGGAGCTGTTTTTT.

This chain's CDR3 is CASSQADRAYNEQFF. CDR3 nucleotide sequence: TGTGCCAGCAGCCAAGCCGACAGGGCCTACAATGAGCAGTTCTTC. This chain connects TRBV14 to TRBJ2-1, with 7 bases that match TRBD1. The CDR3 sequence is 15 residues long. The germline V gene has CDR1 SGHDN and CDR2 FVKESK. With V trimmed by 1 base and J by 2 bases, 2 bases remained unmatched.